This TCR beta chain was sequenced in a study of blood T cells in healthy people across ages. Study results and caveats: Relative to aged donors, long-lived donors carried more naive CD4+ cells and displayed higher diversity.

This CDR3 is 14 amino acids long. V dropped 3 bases and J dropped 8 bases, with 16 bases sitting between them. The authors ran a second PCR of 7 to 11 cycles using a sample-barcoded 5' primer and a J-beta primer mix. TCRdb ran MiXCR on the 5' RACE reads and lists one entry per CDR3 protein. There are 600,000 or so distinct CDR3 sequences in the sample; about 30% occur only once, and about 15% lies in the top ten. This clonotype was observed at least ten times. Its cognate antigen is unknown. The sample consisted of blood. This clonotype was obtained from a woman of 80 years or more in good health. The chain joins TRBV12-3 or TRBV12-4 to TRBJ1-1; TRBD1 might be the D (5 bases). The DNA of the CDR3 is TGTGCCAGCAGTTTTGGGGGTTTCGGATCCGAAGCTTTCTTT. Translating gives CASSFGGFGSEAFF.